Detailed here is one T cell receptor (beta chain). This sample is part of a study of blood T cell repertoires in COVID-19. Sequencing was performed with immunoSEQ multiplex PCR; in TCRdb, only in-frame clones are kept and a portion is missing. The sample has 52,000 or so clones, about nine tenths seen once. The CDR3 runs 13 residues. With 6 bases clipped from V and 1 base from J, the junction kept 0 bases outside the gene matches. Germline CDR1 and CDR2: WNHNN and SYGVQD (reference sequence). This receptor was taken from a man aged 35-49 years with COVID-19, enrolled during active disease. The sample was peripheral blood. V is TRBV10-1 and J is TRBJ1-1; 9 bases agree with TRBD1. The CDR3 nucleotides are TGCGCCAGCAGACAGGGGGCGAACACTGAAGCTTTCTTT. Amino acid sequence: CASRQGANTEAFF.